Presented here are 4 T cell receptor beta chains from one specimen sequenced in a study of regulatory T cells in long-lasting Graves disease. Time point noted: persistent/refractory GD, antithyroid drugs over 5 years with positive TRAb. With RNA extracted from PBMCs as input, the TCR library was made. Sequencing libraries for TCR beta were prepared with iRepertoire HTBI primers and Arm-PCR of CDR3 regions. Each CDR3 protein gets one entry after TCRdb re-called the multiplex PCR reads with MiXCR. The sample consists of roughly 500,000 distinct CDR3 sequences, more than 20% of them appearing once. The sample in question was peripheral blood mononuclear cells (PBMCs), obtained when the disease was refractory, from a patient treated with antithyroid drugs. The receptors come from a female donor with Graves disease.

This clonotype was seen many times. The chain's CDR3 is CASIPLAGEAYEQYF. Here the CDR3 DNA reads TGTGCCAGCATCCCTCTAGCGGGAGAAGCCTACGAGCAGTACTTC. V is TRBV6-2 or TRBV6-3 and J is TRBJ2-7, with 10 bases that match TRBD2. V was pared by 7 bases and J by 2 bases, with 8 bases of the junction left unmatched. Germline values: CDR1 MNHEY, CDR2 SVGEGT. The CDR3 runs 15 residues.

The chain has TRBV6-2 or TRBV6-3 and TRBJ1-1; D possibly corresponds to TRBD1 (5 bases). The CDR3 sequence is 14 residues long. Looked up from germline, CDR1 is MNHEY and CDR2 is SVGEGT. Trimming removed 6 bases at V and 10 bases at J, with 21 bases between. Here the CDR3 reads CASSYRDPQRGAFF. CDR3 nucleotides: TGTGCCAGCAGCTACCGGGACCCCCAACGCGGAGCTTTCTTT.

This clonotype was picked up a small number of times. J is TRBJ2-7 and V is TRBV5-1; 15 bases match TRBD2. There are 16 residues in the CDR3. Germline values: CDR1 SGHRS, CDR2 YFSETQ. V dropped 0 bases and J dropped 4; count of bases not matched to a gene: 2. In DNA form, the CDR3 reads TGCGCCAGCAGCTTGGACGGGACTAGCGGGAGGTACGAGCAGTACTTC. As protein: CASSLDGTSGRYEQYF.

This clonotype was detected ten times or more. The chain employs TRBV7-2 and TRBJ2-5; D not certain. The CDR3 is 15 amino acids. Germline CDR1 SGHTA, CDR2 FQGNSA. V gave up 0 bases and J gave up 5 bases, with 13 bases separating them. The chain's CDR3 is CASSLALAGRETQYF. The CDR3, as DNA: TGTGCCAGCAGCTTAGCGTTGGCAGGACGGGAGACCCAGTACTTC.